This T cell receptor beta chain was recovered during a study of T-cell reconstitution after alpha-beta-depleted transplantation in children. Study findings and constraints: At one year after transplant, newly produced T cells mostly accounted for T-cell counts and diversity. Expanded graft clones numbering several hundred reportedly gave rise to alpha-beta T cells about two months after transplant. It was surviving recipient T cells and thymic progenitors that gave some patients high TCRbeta diversity at day 60.

V was shortened by 3 bases and J by 4 bases, with 19 bases between the two germline ends. This CDR3 is built from 15 residues. Germline assignment: CDR1 GTSNPN and CDR2 SVGIG (reference sequence). Notes on this clonotype: Its antigen is still unknown.

For TCRbeta, the library was prepared with unique molecular identifiers. A single record per CDR3 protein comes from TCRdb applying MiXCR to the PCR reads. The repertoire holds some 830,000 distinct CDR3 sequences, with roughly 15% as singletons. The sequenced sample was PBMCs, mostly from graft donor cells, obtained 360 days after TCRalphabeta/CD19-depleted stem cell transplant. The V gene is TRBV30, the J gene TRBJ2-7, with D perhaps matching TRBD1 (7 bases). The source of this sequence is a male patient younger than 18 who had a stem cell transplant for acute lymphoblastic leukemia, so the T cells may come from the graft donor. Written as DNA, the CDR3 is TGTGCCTGGAGCCAGGGGGGACTGCCTTTGTACGAGCAGTACTTC. It is translated as CAWSQGGLPLYEQYF.